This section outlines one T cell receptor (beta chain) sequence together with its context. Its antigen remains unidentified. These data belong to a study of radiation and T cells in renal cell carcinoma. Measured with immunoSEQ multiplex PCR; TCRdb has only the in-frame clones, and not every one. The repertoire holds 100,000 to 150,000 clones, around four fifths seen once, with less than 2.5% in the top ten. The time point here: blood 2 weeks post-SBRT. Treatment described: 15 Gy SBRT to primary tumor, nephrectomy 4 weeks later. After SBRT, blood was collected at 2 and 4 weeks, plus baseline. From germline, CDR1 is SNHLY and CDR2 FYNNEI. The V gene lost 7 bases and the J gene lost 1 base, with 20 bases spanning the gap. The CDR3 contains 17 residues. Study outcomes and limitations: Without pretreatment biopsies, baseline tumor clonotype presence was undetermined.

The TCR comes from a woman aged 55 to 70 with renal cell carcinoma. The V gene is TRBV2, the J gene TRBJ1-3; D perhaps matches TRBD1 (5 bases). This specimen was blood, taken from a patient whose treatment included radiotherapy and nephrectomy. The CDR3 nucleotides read TGTGCCAGCATGATGGGGGGGACCTACGGGTCTGGAAACACCATATATTTT. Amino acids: CASMMGGTYGSGNTIYF.